This T cell receptor (beta chain) was recorded in a study of blood T cell repertoires in COVID-19. Study as a whole: Acute and convalescent COVID-19 specimens originated in the United States, Italy and Spain. T cells, B-cell-depleted T cells, or PBMCs provided the cDNA or gDNA that served as material.

The CDR3 has 15 residues. The germline V gene has CDR1 SGDLS and CDR2 YYNGEE. V was pared by 2 bases and J by 0 bases, with 5 bases of the junction left unmatched. In the authors' workflow: Amplification of reference gene primers was used by the study to estimate nucleated cell counts. Repertoires were generated with immunoSEQ multiplex PCR, while TCRdb's copy carries only in-frame clones and drops some. The V and J calls and clone size were taken over from that table, and D and trimming were inferred from the DNA. This table has roughly 20,000 clones, about 92% appearing once. The V and J genes are TRBV9 and TRBJ2-7; 7 nucleotides line up with TRBD1. The origin of this receptor is a woman aged 50 to 60 with active COVID-19. The sequencing sample was made of peripheral blood. The chain's CDR3 is CASSVSGQSSYEQYF. In DNA, the CDR3 is TGTGCCAGCAGCGTCTCGGGACAGAGCTCCTACGAGCAGTACTTC.